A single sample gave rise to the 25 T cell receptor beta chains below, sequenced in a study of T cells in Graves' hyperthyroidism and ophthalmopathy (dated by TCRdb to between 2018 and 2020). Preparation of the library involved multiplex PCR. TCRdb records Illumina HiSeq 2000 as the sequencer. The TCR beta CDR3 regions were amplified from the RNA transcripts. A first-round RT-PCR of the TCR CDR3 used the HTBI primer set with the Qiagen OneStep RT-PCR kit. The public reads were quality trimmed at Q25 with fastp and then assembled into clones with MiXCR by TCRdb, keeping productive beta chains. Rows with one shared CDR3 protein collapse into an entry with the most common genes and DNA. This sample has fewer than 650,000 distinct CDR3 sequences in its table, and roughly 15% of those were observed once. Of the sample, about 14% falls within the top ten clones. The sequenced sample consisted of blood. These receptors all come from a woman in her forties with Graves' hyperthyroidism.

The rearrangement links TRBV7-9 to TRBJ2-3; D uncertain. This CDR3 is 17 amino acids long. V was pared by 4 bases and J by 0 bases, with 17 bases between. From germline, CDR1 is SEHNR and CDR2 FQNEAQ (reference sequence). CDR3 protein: CASSSTRALLSTDTQYF. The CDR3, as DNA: TGTGCCAGCAGCTCAACCCGGGCCCTCCTAAGCACAGATACGCAGTATTTT.

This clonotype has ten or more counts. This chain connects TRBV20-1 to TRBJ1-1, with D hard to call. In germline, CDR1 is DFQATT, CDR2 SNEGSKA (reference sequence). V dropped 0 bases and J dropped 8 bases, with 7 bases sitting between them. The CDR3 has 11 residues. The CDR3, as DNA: TGCAGTGCTAGAGATTGGAGGGAAGCTTTCTTT. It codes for CSARDWREAFF.

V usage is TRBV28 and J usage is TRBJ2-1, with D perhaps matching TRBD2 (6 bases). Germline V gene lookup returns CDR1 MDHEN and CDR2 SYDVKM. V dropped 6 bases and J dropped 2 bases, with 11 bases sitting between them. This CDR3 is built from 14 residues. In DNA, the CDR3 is TGTGCCAGCAGAAGCGGGCTAACCTACAATGAGCAGTTCTTC. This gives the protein CASRSGLTYNEQFF.

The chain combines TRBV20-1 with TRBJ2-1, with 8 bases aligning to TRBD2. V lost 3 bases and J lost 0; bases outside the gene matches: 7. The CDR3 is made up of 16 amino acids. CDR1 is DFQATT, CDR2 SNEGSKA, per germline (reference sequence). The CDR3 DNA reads TGCAGTGCTAGGAAACCCGGGACTAGCTCCTACAATGAGCAGTTCTTC. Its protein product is CSARKPGTSSYNEQFF.

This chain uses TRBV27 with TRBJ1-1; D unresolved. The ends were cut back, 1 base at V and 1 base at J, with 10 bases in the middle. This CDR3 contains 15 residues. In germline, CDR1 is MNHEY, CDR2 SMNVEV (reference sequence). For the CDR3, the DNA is TGTGCCAGCAGTTTATGGCAGGTACGGAACACTGAAGCTTTCTTT. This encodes CASSLWQVRNTEAFF.

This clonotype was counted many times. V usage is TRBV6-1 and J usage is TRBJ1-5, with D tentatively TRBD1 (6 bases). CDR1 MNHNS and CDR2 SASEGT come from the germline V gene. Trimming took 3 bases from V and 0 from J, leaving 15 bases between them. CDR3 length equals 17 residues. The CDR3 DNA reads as TGTGCCAGCAGTGACGTCGTGGACAGCAATAGCAATCAGCCCCAGCATTTT. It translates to CASSDVVDSNSNQPQHF.

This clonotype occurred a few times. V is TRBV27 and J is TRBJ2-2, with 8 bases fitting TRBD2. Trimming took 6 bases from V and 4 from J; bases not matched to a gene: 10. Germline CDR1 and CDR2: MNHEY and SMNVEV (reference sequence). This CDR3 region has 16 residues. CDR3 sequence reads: CASSWGTRRVTGELFF. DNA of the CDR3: TGTGCCAGCAGCTGGGGGACTAGGAGAGTCACCGGGGAGCTGTTTTTT.

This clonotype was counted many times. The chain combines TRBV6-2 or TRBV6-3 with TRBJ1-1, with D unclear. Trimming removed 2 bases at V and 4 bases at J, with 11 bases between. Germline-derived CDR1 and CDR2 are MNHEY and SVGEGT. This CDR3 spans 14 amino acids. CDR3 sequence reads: CASSYRVSSTEAFF. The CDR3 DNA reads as TGTGCCAGCAGTTACAGGGTTAGTAGCACTGAAGCTTTCTTT.

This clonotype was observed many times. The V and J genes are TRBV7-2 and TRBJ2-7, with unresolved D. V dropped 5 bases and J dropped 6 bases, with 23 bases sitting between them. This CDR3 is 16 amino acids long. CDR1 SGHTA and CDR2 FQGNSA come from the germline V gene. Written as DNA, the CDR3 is TGTGCCAGCAGCCCGACCCGCTACGAGCTTCCCGGCGAGCAGTACTTC. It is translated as CASSPTRYELPGEQYF.

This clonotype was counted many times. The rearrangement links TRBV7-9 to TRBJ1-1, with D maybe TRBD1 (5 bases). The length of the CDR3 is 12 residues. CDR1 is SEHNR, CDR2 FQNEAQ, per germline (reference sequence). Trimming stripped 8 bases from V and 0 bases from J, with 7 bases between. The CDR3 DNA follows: TGTGCCAGCGGACAAATGAACACTGAAGCTTTCTTT. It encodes CASGQMNTEAFF.

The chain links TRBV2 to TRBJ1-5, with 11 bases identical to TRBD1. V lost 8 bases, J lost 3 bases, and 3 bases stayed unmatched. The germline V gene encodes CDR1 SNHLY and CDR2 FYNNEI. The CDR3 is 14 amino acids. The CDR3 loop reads CASGQGAINQPQHF. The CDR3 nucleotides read TGTGCCAGCGGACAGGGGGCTATCAATCAGCCCCAGCATTTT.

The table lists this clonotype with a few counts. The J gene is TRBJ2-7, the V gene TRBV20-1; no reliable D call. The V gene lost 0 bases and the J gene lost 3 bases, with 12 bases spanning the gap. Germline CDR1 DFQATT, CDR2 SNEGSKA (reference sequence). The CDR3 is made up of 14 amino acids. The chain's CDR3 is CSARDRAGFYEQYF. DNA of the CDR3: TGCAGTGCTAGAGATCGGGCAGGATTCTACGAGCAGTACTTC.

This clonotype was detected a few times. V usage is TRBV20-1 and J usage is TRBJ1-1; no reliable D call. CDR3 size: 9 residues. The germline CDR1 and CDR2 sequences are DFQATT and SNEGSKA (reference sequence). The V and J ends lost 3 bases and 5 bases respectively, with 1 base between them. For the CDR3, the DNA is TGCAGTGCTAGTACTGAAGCTTTCTTT. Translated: CSASTEAFF.

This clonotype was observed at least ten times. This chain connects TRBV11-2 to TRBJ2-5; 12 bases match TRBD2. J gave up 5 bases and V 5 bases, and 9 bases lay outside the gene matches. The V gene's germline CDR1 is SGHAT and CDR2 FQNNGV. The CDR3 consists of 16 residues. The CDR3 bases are TGTGCCAGCAGCGAGGGACTAGCGGGCGGGAGTGAGACCCAGTACTTC. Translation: CASSEGLAGGSETQYF. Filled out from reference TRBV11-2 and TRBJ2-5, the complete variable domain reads EAGVAQSPRYKIIEKRQSVAFWCNPISGHATLYWYQQILGQGPKLLIQFQNNGVVDDSQLPKDRFSAERLKGVDSTLKIQPAKLEDSAVYLCASSEGLAGGSETQYFGPGTRLLVL.

DNA of the CDR3: TGCAGTGCTCTCCCAGGGTTGTCTAATGAAAAACTGTTTTTT. It yields the protein CSALPGLSNEKLFF. This sequence joins TRBV20-1 and TRBJ1-4, with a tentative D call TRBD1 (5 bases). V was trimmed by 5 bases and J by 3 bases, leaving 13 bases between them. Germline CDR1 reads DFQATT; CDR2 reads SNEGSKA (reference sequence). The CDR3 spans 14 residues.

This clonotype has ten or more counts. CDR3 sequence: CASSPLADAYEQYF. The CDR3 nucleotides read TGTGCCAGCAGCCCCCTAGCGGATGCCTACGAGCAGTACTTC. The genes are TRBV7-8 and TRBJ2-7; 7 bases are a match to TRBD2. CDR3 length: 14 amino acids. From germline, CDR1 is SGHVS and CDR2 FQNEAQ. The V segment lost 5 bases and the J segment 2 bases; nucleotides outside the gene matches: 6.

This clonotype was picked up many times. CDR3 sequence (DNA): TGTGCCAGCAGTGCCAACCGGGACACACCCTACGAGCAGTACTTC. Its protein product is CASSANRDTPYEQYF. The chain carries TRBV6-1 and TRBJ2-7; D is perhaps TRBD1 (6 bases). The germline V gene has CDR1 MNHNS and CDR2 SASEGT. The CDR3 consists of 15 residues. With 4 bases removed from V and 2 bases from J, the gap between germline ends came to 15 bases.

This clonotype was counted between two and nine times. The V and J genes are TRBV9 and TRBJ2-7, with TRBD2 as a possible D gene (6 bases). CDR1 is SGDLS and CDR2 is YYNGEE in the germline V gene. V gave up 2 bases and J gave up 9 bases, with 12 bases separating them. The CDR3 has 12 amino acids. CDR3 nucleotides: TGTGCCAGCAGCGTGGACGGAGGGTGGCAGTACTTC. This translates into CASSVDGGWQYF.

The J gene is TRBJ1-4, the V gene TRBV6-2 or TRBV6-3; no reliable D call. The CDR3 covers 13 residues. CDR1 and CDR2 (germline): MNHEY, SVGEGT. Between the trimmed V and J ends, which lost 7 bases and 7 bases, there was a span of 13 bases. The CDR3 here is CASINPGSEKLFF. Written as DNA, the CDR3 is TGTGCCAGCATCAACCCGGGGAGTGAAAAACTGTTTTTT.

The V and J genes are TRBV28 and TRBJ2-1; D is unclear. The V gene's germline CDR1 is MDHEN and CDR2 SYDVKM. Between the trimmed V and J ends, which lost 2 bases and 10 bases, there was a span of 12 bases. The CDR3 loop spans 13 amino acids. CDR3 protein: CASSLNLLGEQFF. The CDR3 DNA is TGTGCCAGCAGTTTAAACCTTTTGGGAGAGCAGTTCTTC.

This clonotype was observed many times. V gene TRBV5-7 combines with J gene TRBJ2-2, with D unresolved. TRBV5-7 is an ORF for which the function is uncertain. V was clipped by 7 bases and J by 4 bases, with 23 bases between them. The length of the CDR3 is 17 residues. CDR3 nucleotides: TGTGCCAGCCTCTTTCGGTCTAGTCGTCGCCCCACCGGGGAGCTGTTTTTT. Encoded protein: CASLFRSSRRPTGELFF.

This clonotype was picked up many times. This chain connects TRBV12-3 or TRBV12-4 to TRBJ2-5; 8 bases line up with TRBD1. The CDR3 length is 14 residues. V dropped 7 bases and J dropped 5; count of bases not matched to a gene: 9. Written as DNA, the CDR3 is TGTGCCAGCACCGCAGCAGGGGGCGGTGAGACCCAGTACTTC. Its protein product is CASTAAGGGETQYF.

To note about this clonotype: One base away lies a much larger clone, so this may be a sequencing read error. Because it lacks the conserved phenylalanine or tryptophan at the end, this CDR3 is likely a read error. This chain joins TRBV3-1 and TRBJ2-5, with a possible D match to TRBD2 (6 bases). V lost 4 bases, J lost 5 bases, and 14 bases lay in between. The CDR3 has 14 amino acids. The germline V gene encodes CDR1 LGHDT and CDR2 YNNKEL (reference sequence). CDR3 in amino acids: CASSPGWLAETQYL. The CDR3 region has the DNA TGTGCCAGCAGCCCGGGTTGGCTAGCGGAGACCCAGTACTTA.

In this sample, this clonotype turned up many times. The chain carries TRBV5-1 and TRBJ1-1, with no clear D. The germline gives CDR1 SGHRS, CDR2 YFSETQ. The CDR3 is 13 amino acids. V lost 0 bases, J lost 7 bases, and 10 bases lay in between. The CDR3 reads CASSLGVGNEAFF. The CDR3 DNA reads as TGCGCCAGCAGCTTGGGGGTAGGCAATGAAGCTTTCTTT.

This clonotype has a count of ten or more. The CDR3 DNA is TGTGCCAGCGGCTTTATGAGCGGGAGGGTCGGAGGGGAGACCCAGTACTTC. Protein: CASGFMSGRVGGETQYF. The V call is TRBV12-3 or TRBV12-4, the J call TRBJ2-5, with 10 bases lining up with TRBD2. V lost 8 bases to trimming and J lost 5 bases; unmatched junction nucleotides: 17. CDR3 length: 17 amino acids.